The 15 T cell receptor beta chains below were found in one sample sequenced in a study of shared clonotypes between healthy human individuals. Assay: immunoSEQ multiplex PCR; the TCRdb copy retains only in-frame clones and omits some. The data contain around 2,100,000 clones, roughly 95% of them singletons. As defined, naive CD8 cells were CD45RO-negative and positively selected for CCR7, with terminally differentiated effector memory CD45RA+ cells excluded. The sequenced sample was naive CD8+ T cells sorted from blood. The receptors were gathered from a man younger than 30 in good health.

V and J are TRBV4-1 and TRBJ2-7; tentatively, D is TRBD1 (6 bases). The ends were cut back, 3 bases at V and 4 bases at J, with 13 bases in the middle. The CDR3 is made up of 14 amino acids. Germline-derived CDR1 and CDR2 are MGHRA and YSYEKL. The CDR3 here is CASSQTGQRYEQYF. CDR3 nucleotide sequence: TGCGCCAGCAGCCAGACAGGTCAGCGTTACGAGCAGTACTTC.

The rearrangement links TRBV4-3 to TRBJ2-1; 7 bases map to TRBD2. CDR1 is LGHNA and CDR2 is YSLEER in the germline V gene. The J segment lost 7 bases and the V segment lost 0 bases, leaving 6 bases of the junction unmatched. CDR3 length: 15 amino acids. CDR3 loop: CASSQDGGRGNEQFF. The CDR3 nucleotides are TGCGCCAGCAGCCAAGACGGTGGGAGGGGTAATGAGCAGTTCTTC.

This clone was found once. This chain joins TRBV4-1 and TRBJ2-7; D possibly uses TRBD1 or TRBD2 (5 bases each). Deletions cut 0 bases from V and 3 bases from J, with 12 bases between. Germline V lookup: CDR1 MGHRA, CDR2 YSYEKL. CDR3 length equals 15 residues. In DNA, the CDR3 is TGCGCCAGCAGCCAAGAACCGGGGCTAAGCTACGAGCAGTACTTC. Amino acid sequence: CASSQEPGLSYEQYF.

CDR3 loop: CASSPNTWGLYEQYF. DNA for the CDR3: TGTGCCAGCAGCCCAAATACCTGGGGCCTCTACGAGCAGTACTTC. The J gene is TRBJ2-7, the V gene TRBV5-6, with D possibly matching TRBD1 (5 bases). V was pared by 4 bases and J by 3 bases, with 17 bases between. The CDR3 covers 15 residues. Germline V gives CDR1 SGHDT, CDR2 YYEEEE.

CDR3 nucleotides: TGTGCCAGCAGTACCGGGACTAGCATCGATGAGCAGTTCTTC. Its protein is CASSTGTSIDEQFF. The rearrangement joins TRBV28 to TRBJ2-1; TRBD2 matches 9 bases. CDR3 length equals 14 residues. The ends lost 5 bases at V and 8 bases at J; junction bases unmatched: 7. CDR1 and CDR2 from the germline V gene are MDHEN and SYDVKM.

The chain combines TRBV19 with TRBJ1-1; no clear D gene. V shed 9 bases and J shed 8 bases, with 7 bases lying between them. Germline V CDR1 and CDR2: LNHDA, SQIVND (reference sequence). There are 9 residues in the CDR3. The CDR3, as DNA: TGTGCCAGGAACAAGGAAGCTTTCTTT. Translated: CARNKEAFF.

The table lists this clone with a count of one. The V and J genes are TRBV7-9 and TRBJ1-4; D is uncertain. V shed 1 base and J shed 0 bases, with 12 bases lying between them. The CDR3 length is 17 residues. Germline assignment: CDR1 SEHNR and CDR2 FQNEAQ (reference sequence). Here the CDR3 reads CASSLDSVTSTNEKLFF. The CDR3 DNA follows: TGTGCCAGCAGCTTAGATAGTGTCACTTCAACTAATGAAAAACTGTTTTTT. The full variable domain, with the rest looked up from reference TRBV7-9 and TRBJ1-4, is DTGVSQNPRHKITKRGQNVTFRCDPISEHNRLYWYRQTLGQGPEFLTYFQNEAQLEKSRLLSDRFSAERPKGSFSTLEIQRTEQGDSAMYLCASSLDSVTSTNEKLFFGSGTQLSVL.

This chain joins TRBV29-1 and TRBJ1-2, with unresolved D. Trimming shortened V by 1 base and J by 8 bases, and 17 bases separated the two germline ends. The CDR3 consists of 14 residues. The germline V gene encodes CDR1 SQVTM and CDR2 ANQGSEA. The DNA of the CDR3 is TGCAGCGTTGAAGCGGACGGAGCTATGTTCGGCTACACCTTC. It yields the protein CSVEADGAMFGYTF.

The CDR3 sequence is CASSRASGYEQYF. The CDR3, as DNA: TGCGCCAGCAGCAGGGCTAGCGGCTACGAGCAGTACTTC. The chain links TRBV10-2 to TRBJ2-7, with 7 positions matching TRBD2. With V trimmed by 6 bases and J by 3 bases, 5 bases remained unmatched. The CDR3 loop spans 13 amino acids. Germline V gives CDR1 WSHSY, CDR2 SAAADI.

The chain uses TRBV19 and TRBJ2-7; either TRBD1 or TRBD2 may fit D (5 bases each). The CDR3 covers 14 residues. The germline V and J ends were trimmed by 4 bases and 2 bases, with 12 bases remaining between them. The germline V gene has CDR1 LNHDA and CDR2 SQIVND (reference sequence). CDR3 nucleotides: TGTGCCAGTAGTAAGGTCGGGACGACCTACGAGCAGTACTTC. It encodes CASSKVGTTYEQYF.

The rearrangement joins TRBV4-3 to TRBJ2-1, with 7 bases fitting TRBD2. Germline V gives CDR1 LGHNA, CDR2 YSLEER. V dropped 0 bases and J dropped 4; count of bases not matched to a gene: 6. The CDR3 is 16 amino acids. The CDR3 DNA sequence: TGCGCCAGCAGCCAAGATGCCAGCGGGGTGTACAATGAGCAGTTCTTC. It encodes CASSQDASGVYNEQFF.

This clone was recorded once. The chain joins TRBV11-3 to TRBJ1-2; D is possibly TRBD1 (6 bases). Germline values: CDR1 SGHNT, CDR2 YENEEA. CDR3 length equals 13 residues. V was shortened by 1 base and J by 6 bases, with 9 bases between the two germline ends. Here the CDR3 DNA reads TGTGCCAGCAGCTTAGGGCCAGGGGATGGCTACACCTTC. Amino acid sequence: CASSLGPGDGYTF.

The J gene is TRBJ1-2, the V gene TRBV19; D not certain. The germline CDR1 and CDR2 sequences are LNHDA and SQIVND (reference sequence). The CDR3 has 15 amino acids. Trimming took 4 bases from V and 2 from J, leaving 14 bases between them. The CDR3 DNA sequence: TGTGCCAGTAGTACAACCCCCGGGGTAAACTATGGCTACACCTTC. Protein: CASSTTPGVNYGYTF.

Concerning this clone: The same CDR3 arises from other DNA sequences in this sample as well. The V and J genes are TRBV19 and TRBJ2-3; D is uncertain. The CDR3 totals 15 residues. In germline, CDR1 is LNHDA, CDR2 SQIVND (reference sequence). V was pared by 1 base and J by 0 bases, with 8 bases between. The CDR3 sequence is CASSIVPTSTDTQYF. CDR3 sequence (DNA): TGTGCCAGTAGTATAGTTCCCACTAGCACAGATACGCAGTATTTT.

The V gene is TRBV7-2, the J gene TRBJ2-7; D remains unclear. There are 14 residues in the CDR3. Trimming took off 2 bases at V and 0 bases at J, with 8 bases between the two ends. Germline CDR1 is SGHTA and CDR2 is FQGNSA. The CDR3 nucleotides read TGTGCCAGCAGCTTATTTGGGCCCTCCTACGAGCAGTACTTC. This encodes CASSLFGPSYEQYF.